One sample yielded the 21 T cell receptor beta chains listed below, sequenced in a study of cytotoxic CD8 clonotypes in ibrutinib-treated CLL. Only in-frame clones appear in the TCRdb table, and some are missing; sequencing was by immunoSEQ multiplex PCR. The table records more than 150,000 clones, over 55% of them present only once. Sequencing was performed on PBMCs, taken after 24 months of ibrutinib treatment. The receptors were gathered from a human donor with chronic lymphocytic leukemia.

This chain links TRBV5-4 with TRBJ2-4; 12 nucleotides agree with TRBD2. The CDR3 length is 19 residues. Germline CDR1 is SGHNT and CDR2 is YYREEE (reference sequence). The V and J ends lost 4 bases and 1 base, in that order; junction bases with no gene match: 12. The DNA for the CDR3 is TGTGCCAGCAGCAGGGGCCCCCTCACTAGCGGGAGGGCCAAAAACATTCAGTACTTC. Translation: CASSRGPLTSGRAKNIQYF.

The V and J genes are TRBV6-5 and TRBJ2-5; tentative D call: TRBD1 (6 bases). This CDR3 comprises 16 residues. From germline, CDR1 is MNHEY and CDR2 SVGAGI. Trimming left V 2 bases short and J 4 bases short, with 17 bases between. The CDR3, as DNA: TGTGCCAGCAGTTACGGAACAGGGCTTCGGGGAGAGACCCAGTACTTC. Translated: CASSYGTGLRGETQYF.

This clone appeared a few times. V is TRBV7-3 and J is TRBJ2-3; the match to TRBD2 covers 12 bases. The CDR3 totals 16 residues. CDR1 and CDR2 (germline): SGHTA, FQGTGA. Unmatched junction bases numbered 7, after V lost 3 bases and J lost 6 bases. CDR3: CASSFLAGGQADTQYF. CDR3 in DNA: TGTGCCAGCAGCTTTCTAGCGGGAGGGCAGGCGGATACGCAGTATTTT.

This clone was observed a few times. This rearrangement joins TRBV28 to TRBJ2-3; 14 bases map to TRBD2. Germline CDR1 and CDR2: MDHEN and SYDVKM. Germline trimming cut 8 bases from V and 4 bases from J; bases unmatched to any gene: 2. This CDR3 has 14 amino acids. The CDR3 loop reads CASGTSGRADTQYF. The CDR3 DNA is TGTGCCAGCGGGACTAGCGGGAGAGCAGATACGCAGTATTTT.

V gene TRBV25-1 combines with J gene TRBJ2-1, with D tentatively TRBD1 (6 bases). Germline V gene data show CDR1 as MGHDK and CDR2 as SYGVNS. The length of the CDR3 is 14 residues. The V end was cut by 4 bases, the J end by 7 bases, with 14 bases between. CDR3 coding DNA: TGTGCCAGCAGTGGGACAGACGCTCGTAATGAGCAGTTCTTC. It encodes CASSGTDARNEQFF.

In nucleotides, the CDR3 is TGCGCCAGCAGCCACCCGACTAGCGGGAGGTCGACCTACAATGAGCAGTTCTTC. Translating it yields CASSHPTSGRSTYNEQFF. The chain employs TRBV4-3 and TRBJ2-1, with TRBD2 matching 13 bases. J gave up 2 bases and V 3 bases, and 7 bases lay outside the gene matches. This CDR3 has 18 residues. The germline V gene encodes CDR1 LGHNA and CDR2 YSLEER.

The chain has TRBV5-4 and TRBJ1-5; perhaps TRBD1 as D (6 bases). With 3 bases removed from V and 4 bases from J, the gap between germline ends came to 14 bases. From germline, CDR1 is SGHNT and CDR2 YYREEE (reference sequence). The CDR3 has 15 amino acids. CDR3 sequence reads: CASSSVPGTNQPQHF. The DNA for the CDR3 is TGTGCCAGCAGCTCCGTCCCGGGGACAAATCAGCCCCAGCATTTT.

This clone was detected a few times. The gene calls are TRBV30 and TRBJ1-5, with 11 positions matching TRBD1. Germline values: CDR1 GTSNPN, CDR2 SVGIG (reference sequence). The ends lost 2 bases at V and 5 bases at J; junction bases unmatched: 5. The CDR3 covers 15 residues. CDR3 nucleotides: TGTGCCTGGAGTTATGGACAGGGGGCGCATCAGCCCCAGCATTTT. It yields the protein CAWSYGQGAHQPQHF.

This chain connects TRBV5-1 to TRBJ2-7; either TRBD1 or TRBD2 may fit D (5 bases each). In germline, CDR1 is SGHRS, CDR2 YFSETQ. V lost 2 bases and J lost 6, with 12 bases in between. The CDR3 sequence is 13 residues long. The CDR3, as DNA: TGCGCCAGCAGCTTTGGGACCGCAAGCGAGCAGTACTTC. Translation gives CASSFGTASEQYF.

The chain employs TRBV18 and TRBJ2-6; D is uncertain. Germline V gene data show CDR1 as KGHSH and CDR2 as LQKENI. The CDR3 sequence is 16 residues long. The germline V and J ends were trimmed by 4 bases and 0 bases, with 10 bases remaining between them. CDR3 sequence (DNA): TGTGCCAGCTCACGGGGAACCTTCTCTGGGGCCAACGTCCTGACTTTC. Translating it yields CASSRGTFSGANVLTF.

This clone was seen only a few times. The V gene is TRBV14, the J gene TRBJ2-3; tentative D call: TRBD1 (5 bases). CDR1 and CDR2 (germline): SGHDN, FVKESK. V dropped 4 bases and J dropped 5 bases, with 13 bases sitting between them. The CDR3 sequence is 14 residues long. CDR3 in DNA: TGTGCCAGCAGCCTCTTGGGGCCCCTAGATACGCAGTATTTT. Translated, it gives CASSLLGPLDTQYF. The full variable domain, rest sourced from reference TRBV14 and TRBJ2-3, is EAGVTQFPSHSVIEKGQTVTLRCDPISGHDNLYWYRRVMGKEIKFLLHFVKESKQDESGMPNNRFLAERTGGTYSTLKVQPAELEDSGVYFCASSLLGPLDTQYFGPGTRLTVL.

Details on this clone: Additional DNA sequences in this sample encode the identical CDR3. The chain is built from TRBV27 and TRBJ2-7, with 11 bases aligning to TRBD2. The V gene end was trimmed by 5 bases and the J gene end by 3 bases; junction bases not matched to a gene: 3. The length of the CDR3 is 14 residues. Germline CDR1 reads MNHEY; CDR2 reads SMNVEV (reference sequence). The chain's CDR3 is CASSPGTSGYEQYF. In DNA form, the CDR3 reads TGTGCCAGCAGTCCCGGGACTAGCGGCTACGAGCAGTACTTC.

The genes are TRBV5-1 and TRBJ1-3; 7 nucleotides align to TRBD1. Trimming took 8 bases from V and 2 from J; bases not matched to a gene: 4. Per germline, CDR1 SGHRS and CDR2 YFSETQ. The CDR3 runs 13 residues. This chain's CDR3 is CASRTGTGNTIYF. CDR3 coding DNA: TGCGCCAGTCGGACAGGAACTGGAAACACCATATATTTT.

The chain couples TRBV19 to TRBJ2-7, with D perhaps TRBD1 (6 bases). V was pared by 6 bases and J by 2 bases, with 17 bases between. The CDR3 is 15 amino acids. Germline V gene lookup returns CDR1 LNHDA and CDR2 SQIVND (reference sequence). CDR3 loop: CASRTRDTRAYEQYF. Here the CDR3 DNA reads TGTGCCAGTAGGACCCGGGACACAAGGGCCTACGAGCAGTACTTC.

V gene TRBV11-2 combines with J gene TRBJ2-1; D remains ambiguous. CDR1 and CDR2 (germline): SGHAT, FQNNGV. Between the trimmed V and J ends, which lost 6 bases and 2 bases, there was a span of 14 bases. This CDR3 has 15 residues. CDR3 nucleotide sequence: TGTGCCAGCAGTTCCTATACCGGCCCCTACAATGAGCAGTTCTTC. Its translation: CASSSYTGPYNEQFF.

DNA of the CDR3: TGTGCCAGCAGGCTTAGCGGGAGCTCCTACAATGAGCAGTTCTTC. Translating gives CASRLSGSSYNEQFF. V and J are TRBV2 and TRBJ2-1; 9 positions agree with TRBD2. The germline gives CDR1 SNHLY, CDR2 FYNNEI. This CDR3 spans 15 amino acids. Trimming at V came to 6 bases and at J to 0 bases, leaving 3 bases not matched to a gene.

This clone was recorded many times. The V and J genes are TRBV19 and TRBJ1-5; 9 positions match TRBD1. This CDR3 region has 14 residues. Trimming took 7 bases from V and 3 from J; bases not matched to a gene: 4. Germline V lookup: CDR1 LNHDA, CDR2 SQIVND (reference sequence). The CDR3 nucleotides read TGTGCCAGTAAGGGGGACAGGGACAATCAGCCCCAGCATTTT. Protein: CASKGDRDNQPQHF.

A single count supports this clone. The V call is TRBV7-2, the J call TRBJ2-6; no firm D call. Germline CDR1 and CDR2: SGHTA and FQGNSA. V was clipped by 0 bases and J by 2 bases, with 8 bases between them. The CDR3 has 16 residues. The CDR3 nucleotides read TGTGCCAGCAGCTTAGCGGAAGTACCTGGGGCCAACGTCCTGACTTTC. This sequence encodes CASSLAEVPGANVLTF.

The chain uses TRBV5-6 and TRBJ1-3; D ambiguous. The CDR3 sequence is 15 residues long. The V end lost 5 bases, the J end lost 2 bases, and 14 bases lay between the germline ends. From germline, CDR1 is SGHDT and CDR2 YYEEEE. CDR3 DNA sequence: TGTGCCAGCAGTTACGGTACGGCCCCTGGAAACACCATATATTTT. Translation: CASSYGTAPGNTIYF.

This chain connects TRBV30 to TRBJ2-7, with 8 positions matching TRBD2. V shed 0 bases and J 4 bases; nucleotides not matched to a gene: 5. Germline V gene lookup returns CDR1 GTSNPN and CDR2 SVGIG (reference sequence). This CDR3 comprises 14 residues. The CDR3 reads CAWSVASGPYEQYF. In DNA, the CDR3 is TGTGCCTGGAGTGTGGCTAGCGGGCCATACGAGCAGTACTTC.

V gene TRBV4-1 combines with J gene TRBJ2-1; D may correspond to TRBD1 or TRBD2 (5 bases each). The CDR3 is 17 amino acids. Per the germline V gene, CDR1 is MGHRA and CDR2 is YSYEKL. The V end lost 4 bases, the J end lost 8 bases, and 24 bases lay between the germline ends. DNA of the CDR3: TGCGCCAGCAGCCCCCAGGGCCCCGACTTCATGGGGGATGAGCAGTTCTTC. Protein product: CASSPQGPDFMGDEQFF.